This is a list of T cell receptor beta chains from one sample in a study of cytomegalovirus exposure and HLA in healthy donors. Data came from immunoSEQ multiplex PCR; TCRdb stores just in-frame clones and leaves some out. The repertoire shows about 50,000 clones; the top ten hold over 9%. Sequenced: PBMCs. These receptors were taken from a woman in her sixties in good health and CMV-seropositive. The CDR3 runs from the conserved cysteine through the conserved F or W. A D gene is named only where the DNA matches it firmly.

CDR3: CASSQVRGGDSGYTF
DNA: TGTGCCAGCAGTCAAGTCAGGGGAGGGGACTCAGGCTACACCTTC
J: TRBJ1-2
D: -
V: TRBV27

CDR3: CASSPLAGAPSTDTQYF
DNA: TGTGCCAGCTCACCGCTAGCGGGGGCCCCTAGCACAGATACGCAGTATTTT
J: TRBJ2-3
D: TRBD2
V: TRBV18

CDR3: CASSLVGLGRNEQFF
DNA: TGTGCCAGCAGCTTAGTGGGTTTGGGCCGAAATGAGCAGTTCTTC
J: TRBJ2-1
D: -
V: TRBV11-3

CDR3: CASSPGQGKGFF
DNA: TGTGCCAGCAGTCCGGGACAGGGGAAAGGTTTCTTT
J: TRBJ1-1
D: TRBD1
V: TRBV27

CDR3: CASSPLTGGDTEAFF
DNA: TGCGCCAGCAGCCCCTTAACAGGGGGGGACACTGAAGCTTTCTTT
J: TRBJ1-1
D: TRBD1
V: TRBV5-1

CDR3: CASSTTGQGVSYEQYF
DNA: TGTGCCAGCTCAACTACCGGACAGGGGGTATCCTACGAGCAGTACTTC
J: TRBJ2-7
D: TRBD1
V: TRBV18

CDR3: CATTPFPGQGETQYF
DNA: TGTGCCACCACCCCATTTCCGGGACAGGGAGAGACCCAGTACTTC
J: TRBJ2-5
D: TRBD1
V: TRBV10-3

CDR3: CASSQADEQFF
DNA: TGTGCCAGCAGCCAAGCGGATGAGCAGTTCTTC
J: TRBJ2-1
D: -
V: TRBV14

CDR3: CASSPQGGLAKNIQYF
DNA: TGCGCCAGCAGCCCACAGGGTGGGCTAGCCAAAAACATTCAGTACTTC
J: TRBJ2-4
D: -
V: TRBV5-1

CDR3: CASSFVEATGELFF
DNA: TGTGCCAGCAGCTTCGTGGAGGCTACCGGGGAGCTGTTTTTT
J: TRBJ2-2
D: -
V: TRBV7-8

CDR3: CASSLGGAPGNTIYF
DNA: TGTGCCAGCAGCTTAGGTGGAGCGCCTGGAAACACCATATATTTT
J: TRBJ1-3
D: -
V: TRBV11-2

CDR3: CASSTRFEQYF
DNA: TGTGCCAGCAGTACACGTTTCGAGCAGTACTTC
J: TRBJ2-7
D: -
V: TRBV6-5

CDR3: CASSPSQGNYEQYF
DNA: TGTGCCAGCAGCCCGTCACAGGGGAACTACGAGCAGTACTTC
J: TRBJ2-7
D: TRBD1
V: TRBV7-9

CDR3: CASSLAFPQNYGYTF
DNA: TGTGCCAGCAGCTTAGCCTTTCCTCAGAACTATGGCTACACCTTC
J: TRBJ1-2
D: -
V: TRBV7-9

CDR3: CASIQQGQGNSPLHF
DNA: TGTGCCAGCATCCAACAGGGACAGGGGAATTCACCCCTCCACTTT
J: TRBJ1-6
D: TRBD1
V: TRBV28

CDR3: CASSSGQEGEQYF
DNA: TGTGCCAGCAGCTCCGGACAGGAAGGGGAGCAGTACTTC
J: TRBJ2-7
D: TRBD1
V: TRBV7-6

CDR3: CASSPRQGWGRETQYF
DNA: TGTGCCAGCAGCCCCCGACAGGGGTGGGGGCGAGAGACCCAGTACTTC
J: TRBJ2-5
D: TRBD1
V: TRBV7-2

CDR3: CASSIVSGGAGEQFF
DNA: TGTGCCAGTAGTATCGTCAGCGGGGGGGCCGGTGAGCAGTTCTTC
J: TRBJ2-1
D: TRBD2
V: TRBV19

CDR3: CSVGTGTGGNEQYF
DNA: TGCAGCGTTGGGACCGGGACAGGGGGCAACGAGCAGTACTTC
J: TRBJ2-7
D: TRBD1
V: TRBV29-1

CDR3: CASSYRETSLDLGYTF
DNA: TGTGCCAGCAGTTACAGGGAGACCTCCTTGGATTTGGGCTACACCTTC
J: TRBJ1-2
D: -
V: TRBV6-6

CDR3: CASGEQFYNEQFF
DNA: TGTGCCAGCGGTGAACAGTTCTACAATGAGCAGTTCTTC
J: TRBJ2-1
D: -
V: TRBV9

CDR3: CATSRDRAGAQIEAFF
DNA: TGTGCCACCAGCAGAGATCGTGCAGGGGCGCAAATTGAAGCTTTCTTT
J: TRBJ1-1
D: -
V: TRBV15

CDR3: CASSPGGRYEKLFF
DNA: TGTGCCAGCAGCCCCGGCGGTAGATATGAAAAACTGTTTTTT
J: TRBJ1-4
D: -
V: TRBV5-6

CDR3: CASSGTGGGATNEKLFF
DNA: TGTGCCAGCTCAGGAACAGGGGGGGGCGCAACTAATGAAAAACTGTTTTTT
J: TRBJ1-4
D: TRBD1
V: TRBV18

CDR3: CASSLRLAGWNTGELFF
DNA: TGTGCCAGCAGCCTCCGACTAGCGGGATGGAACACCGGGGAGCTGTTTTTT
J: TRBJ2-2
D: TRBD2
V: TRBV5-6

CDR3: CASSSAGTGSGANVLTF
DNA: TGTGCCAGCTCATCGGCCGGGACAGGCTCTGGGGCCAACGTCCTGACTTTC
J: TRBJ2-6
D: TRBD1
V: TRBV18

CDR3: CSVVRDRGFDEQFF
DNA: TGCAGCGTCGTCCGGGACAGGGGGTTCGATGAGCAGTTCTTC
J: TRBJ2-1
D: TRBD1
V: TRBV29-1